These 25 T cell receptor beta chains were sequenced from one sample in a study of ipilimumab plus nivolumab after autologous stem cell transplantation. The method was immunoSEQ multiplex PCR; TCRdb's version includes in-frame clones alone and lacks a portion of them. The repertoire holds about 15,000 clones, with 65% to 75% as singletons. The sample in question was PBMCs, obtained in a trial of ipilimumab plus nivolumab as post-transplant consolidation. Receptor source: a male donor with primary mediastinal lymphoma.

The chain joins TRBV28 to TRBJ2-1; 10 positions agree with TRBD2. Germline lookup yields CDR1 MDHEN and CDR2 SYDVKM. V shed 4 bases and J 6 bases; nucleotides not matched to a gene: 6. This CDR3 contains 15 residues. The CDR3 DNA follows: TGTGCCAGCAGTTCTCCTAGCGGGGGTCCCAATGAGCAGTTCTTC. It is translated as CASSSPSGGPNEQFF.

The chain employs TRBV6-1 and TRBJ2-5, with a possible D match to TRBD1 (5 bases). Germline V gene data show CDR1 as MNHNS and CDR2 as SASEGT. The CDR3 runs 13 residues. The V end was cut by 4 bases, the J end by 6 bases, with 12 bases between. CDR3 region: CASSATAVKTQYF. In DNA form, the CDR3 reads TGTGCCAGCAGTGCGACAGCCGTCAAGACCCAGTACTTC.

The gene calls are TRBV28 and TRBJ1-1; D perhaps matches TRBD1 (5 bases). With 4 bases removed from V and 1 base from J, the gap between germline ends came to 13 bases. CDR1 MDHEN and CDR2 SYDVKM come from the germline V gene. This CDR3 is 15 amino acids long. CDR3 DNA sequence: TGTGCCAGCAGTTCCCGCGGGACGGCGAACACTGAAGCTTTCTTT. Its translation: CASSSRGTANTEAFF.

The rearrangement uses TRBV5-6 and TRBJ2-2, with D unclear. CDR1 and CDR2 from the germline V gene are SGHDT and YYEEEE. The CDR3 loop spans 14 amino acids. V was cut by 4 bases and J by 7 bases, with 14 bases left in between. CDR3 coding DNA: TGTGCCAGCAGCCTTCCCACCCAGATCGGGGAGCTGTTTTTT. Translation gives CASSLPTQIGELFF.

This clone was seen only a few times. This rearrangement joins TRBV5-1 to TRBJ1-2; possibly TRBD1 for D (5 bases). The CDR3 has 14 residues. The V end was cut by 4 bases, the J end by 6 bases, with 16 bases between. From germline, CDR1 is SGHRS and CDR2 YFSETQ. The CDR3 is CASSGGGIADGYTF. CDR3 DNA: TGCGCCAGCAGCGGGGGGGGAATCGCTGATGGCTACACCTTC.

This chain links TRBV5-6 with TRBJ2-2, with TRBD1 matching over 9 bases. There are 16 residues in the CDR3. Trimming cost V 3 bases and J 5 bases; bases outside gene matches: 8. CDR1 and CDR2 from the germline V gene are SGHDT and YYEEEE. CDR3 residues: CASSSFRDRATGELFF. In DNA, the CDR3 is TGTGCCAGCAGCTCCTTCCGGGACAGGGCGACCGGGGAGCTGTTTTTT.

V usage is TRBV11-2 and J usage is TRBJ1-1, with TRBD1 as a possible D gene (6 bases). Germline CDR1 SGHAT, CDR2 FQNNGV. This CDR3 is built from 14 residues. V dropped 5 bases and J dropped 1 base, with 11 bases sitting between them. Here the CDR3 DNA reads TGTGCCAGCAGCCCCGGACAGTCGAACACTGAAGCTTTCTTT. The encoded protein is CASSPGQSNTEAFF.

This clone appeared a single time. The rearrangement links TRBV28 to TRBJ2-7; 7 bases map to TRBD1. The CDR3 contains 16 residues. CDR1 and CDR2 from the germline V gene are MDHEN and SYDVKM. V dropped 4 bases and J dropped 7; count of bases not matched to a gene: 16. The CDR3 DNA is TGTGCCAGCAGTTCGAACAGGGGTTTGGCAGGATGGGAGCAGTACTTC. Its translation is CASSSNRGLAGWEQYF.

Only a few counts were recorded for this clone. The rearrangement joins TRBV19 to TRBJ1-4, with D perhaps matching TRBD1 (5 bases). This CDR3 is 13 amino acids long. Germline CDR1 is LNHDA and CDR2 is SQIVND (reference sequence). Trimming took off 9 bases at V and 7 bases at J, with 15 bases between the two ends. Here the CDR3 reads CASSDSLFEKLFF. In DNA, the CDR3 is TGTGCCAGCAGCGACAGCCTTTTTGAAAAACTGTTTTTT.

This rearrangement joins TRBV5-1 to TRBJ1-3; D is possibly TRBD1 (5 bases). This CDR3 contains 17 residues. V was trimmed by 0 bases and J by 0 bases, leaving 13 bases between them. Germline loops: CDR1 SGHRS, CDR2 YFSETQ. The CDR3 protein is CASSLVPGRRSGNTIYF. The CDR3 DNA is TGCGCCAGCAGCTTGGTCCCAGGGCGTCGCTCTGGAAACACCATATATTTT. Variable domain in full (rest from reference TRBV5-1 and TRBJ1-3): KAGVTQTPRYLIKTRGQQVTLSCSPISGHRSVSWYQQTPGQGLQFLFEYFSETQRNKGNFPGRFSGRQFSNSRSEMNVSTLELGDSALYLCASSLVPGRRSGNTIYFGEGSWLTVV.

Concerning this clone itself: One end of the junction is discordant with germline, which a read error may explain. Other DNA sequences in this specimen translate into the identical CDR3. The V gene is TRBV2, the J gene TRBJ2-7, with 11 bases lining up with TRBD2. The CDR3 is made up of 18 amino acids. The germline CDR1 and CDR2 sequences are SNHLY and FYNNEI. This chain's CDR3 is CASSEESLAGGPAYEQYF. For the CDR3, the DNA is TGTGCCAGCAGTGAAGAGTCGTTAGCGGGGGGGCCGGCATACGAACAGTACTTC. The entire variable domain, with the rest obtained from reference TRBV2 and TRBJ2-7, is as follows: EPEVTQTPSHQVTQMGQEVILRCVPISNHLYFYWYRQILGQKVEFLVSFYNNEISEKSEIFDDQFSVERPDGSNFTLKIRSTKLEDSAMYFCASSEESLAGGPAYEQYFGPGTRLTVT.

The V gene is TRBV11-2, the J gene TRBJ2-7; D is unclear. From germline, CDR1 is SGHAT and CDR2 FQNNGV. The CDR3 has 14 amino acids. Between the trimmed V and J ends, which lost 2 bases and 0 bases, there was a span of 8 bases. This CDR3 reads CASSLWTVSYEQYF. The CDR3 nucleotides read TGTGCCAGCAGCTTATGGACGGTCTCCTACGAGCAGTACTTC.

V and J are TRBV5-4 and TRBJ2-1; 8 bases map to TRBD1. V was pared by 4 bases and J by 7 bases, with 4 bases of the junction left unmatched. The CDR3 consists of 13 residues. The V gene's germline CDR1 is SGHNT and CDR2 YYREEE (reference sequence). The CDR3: CASSPGQVNEQFF. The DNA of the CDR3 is TGTGCCAGCAGCCCGGGACAGGTTAATGAGCAGTTCTTC.

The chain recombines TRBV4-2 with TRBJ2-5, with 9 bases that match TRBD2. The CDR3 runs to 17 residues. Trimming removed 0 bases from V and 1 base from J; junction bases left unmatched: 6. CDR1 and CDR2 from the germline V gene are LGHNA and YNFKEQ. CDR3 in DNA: TGTGCCAGCAGCCAAGACCGGAGCGGGGGGCCCCAAGAGACCCAGTACTTC. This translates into CASSQDRSGGPQETQYF.

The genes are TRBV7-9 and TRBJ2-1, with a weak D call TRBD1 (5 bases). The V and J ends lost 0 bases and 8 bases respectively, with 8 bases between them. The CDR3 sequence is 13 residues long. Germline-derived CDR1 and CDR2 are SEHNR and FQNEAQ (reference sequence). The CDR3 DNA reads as TGTGCCAGCAGCTTAGCGCAGGGCGATGAGCAGTTCTTC. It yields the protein CASSLAQGDEQFF.

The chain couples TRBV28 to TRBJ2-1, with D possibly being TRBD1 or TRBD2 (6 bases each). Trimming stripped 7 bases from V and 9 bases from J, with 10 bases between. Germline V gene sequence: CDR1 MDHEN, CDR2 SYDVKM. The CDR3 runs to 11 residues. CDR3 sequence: CASNGGTEQFF. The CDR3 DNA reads TGTGCCAGCAACGGGGGCACTGAGCAGTTCTTC.

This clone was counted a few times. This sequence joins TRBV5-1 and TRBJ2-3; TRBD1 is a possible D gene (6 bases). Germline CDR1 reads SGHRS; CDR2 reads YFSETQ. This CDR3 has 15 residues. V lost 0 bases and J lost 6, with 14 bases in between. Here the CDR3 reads CASSLGVQGLDTQYF. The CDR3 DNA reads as TGCGCCAGCAGCTTGGGGGTCCAGGGGCTGGATACGCAGTATTTT.

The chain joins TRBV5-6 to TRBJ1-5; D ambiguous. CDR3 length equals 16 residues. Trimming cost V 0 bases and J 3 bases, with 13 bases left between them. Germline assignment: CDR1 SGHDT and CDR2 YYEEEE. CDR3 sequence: CASSLARGGYNQPQHF. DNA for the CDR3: TGTGCCAGCAGCTTGGCTCGTGGCGGGTACAATCAGCCCCAGCATTTT.

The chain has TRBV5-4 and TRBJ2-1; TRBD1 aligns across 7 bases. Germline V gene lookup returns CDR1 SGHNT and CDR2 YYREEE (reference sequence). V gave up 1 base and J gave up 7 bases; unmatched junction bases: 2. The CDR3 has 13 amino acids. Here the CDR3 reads CASSLRGQNEQFF. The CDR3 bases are TGTGCCAGCAGCTTGAGGGGGCAGAATGAGCAGTTCTTC.

As DNA, the CDR3 is TGCGCCAGCAGCTTAGTTCCTACTGAAGCTTTCTTT. Translating gives CASSLVPTEAFF. The chain uses TRBV5-1 and TRBJ1-1; D unresolved. Germline CDR1 SGHRS, CDR2 YFSETQ. CDR3 size: 12 residues. V shed 2 bases and J shed 5 bases, with 7 bases lying between them.

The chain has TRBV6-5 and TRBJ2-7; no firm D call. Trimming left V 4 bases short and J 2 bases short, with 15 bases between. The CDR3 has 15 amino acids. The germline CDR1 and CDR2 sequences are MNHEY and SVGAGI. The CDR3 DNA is TGTGCCAGCAGTTCCCCCGTGCCGGGCACCTACGAGCAGTACTTC. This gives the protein CASSSPVPGTYEQYF.

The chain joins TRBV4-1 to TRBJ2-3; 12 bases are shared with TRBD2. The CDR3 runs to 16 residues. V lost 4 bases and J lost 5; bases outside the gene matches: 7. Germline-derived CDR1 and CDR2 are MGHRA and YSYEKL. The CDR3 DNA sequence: TGCGCCAGCAGCCTAGAGATGGGACTAGCGGGAGATACGCAGTATTTT. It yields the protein CASSLEMGLAGDTQYF.

The CDR3, as DNA: TGTGCCAGCAGCTTGAGGATGCAGGGGAACACTGAAGCTTTCTTT. It codes for CASSLRMQGNTEAFF. This chain connects TRBV7-9 to TRBJ1-1; tentative D call: TRBD1 (5 bases). CDR3 size: 15 residues. Trimming removed 3 bases from V and 1 base from J, with 12 bases in between. Germline loops: CDR1 SEHNR, CDR2 FQNEAQ (reference sequence).

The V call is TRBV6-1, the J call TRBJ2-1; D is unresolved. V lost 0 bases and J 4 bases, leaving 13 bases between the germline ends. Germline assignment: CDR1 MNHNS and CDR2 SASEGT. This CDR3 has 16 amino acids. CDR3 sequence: CASSEALLAAYNEQFF. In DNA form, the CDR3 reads TGTGCCAGCAGTGAAGCGTTGTTGGCCGCTTACAATGAGCAGTTCTTC.

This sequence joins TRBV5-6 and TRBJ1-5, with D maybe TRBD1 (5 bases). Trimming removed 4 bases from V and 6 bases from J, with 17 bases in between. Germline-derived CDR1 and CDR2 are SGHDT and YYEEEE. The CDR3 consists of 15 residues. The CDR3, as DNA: TGTGCCAGCAGCCTTGAGGGCAGGGAACTTCAGCCCCAGCATTTT. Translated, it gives CASSLEGRELQPQHF.